Listed here is a single T cell receptor (beta chain). Repertoires were generated with immunoSEQ multiplex PCR, while TCRdb's copy carries only in-frame clones and drops some. The profile covers roughly 250,000 clones, with 65% to 90% appearing a single time and approximately 4.8% taken by the ten largest. The data originate from a study of blood T cell repertoires in COVID-19. Study-wide context: PBMCs, B-cell-depleted T cells, or T cells were the source of the cDNA or gDNA that made up the material.

J gave up 5 bases and V 2 bases, and 8 bases lay outside the gene matches. This CDR3 comprises 15 residues. Looked up from germline, CDR1 is MNHEY and CDR2 is SMNVEV (reference sequence). The source material was peripheral blood. The clonotype was recovered from a woman in her sixties or seventies with acute or convalescent COVID-19. The J gene is TRBJ2-7, the V gene TRBV27; 8 bases align to TRBD2. The CDR3 DNA sequence: TGTGCCAGCAGTTTACGGGGACTAGTCGCCCACGAGCAGTACTTC. Amino acids: CASSLRGLVAHEQYF.